The 15 T cell receptor beta chains below come from one sample, sequenced in a study of blood T cells in healthy people across ages. Then a second PCR, running about 7 to 11 cycles, was carried out with a sample-barcoded 5' primer and a J-beta primer mix. TCRdb ran MiXCR on the 5' RACE reads and lists one entry per CDR3 protein. The sample has some 1,000,000 distinct CDR3 sequences, about 23% seen once; the top ten hold 0.65% to 0.75%. This same sample was also part of a study on T cells of mothers and their children.

Source material: blood. Receptors were obtained from a girl between 2 and 10 years old in good health.

This chain links TRBV28 with TRBJ2-7; 12 positions match TRBD2. CDR3 size: 15 residues. Germline V lookup: CDR1 MDHEN, CDR2 SYDVKM. The V gene end was trimmed by 4 bases and the J gene end by 3 bases; junction bases not matched to a gene: 4. CDR3 sequence: CASSSASGRDYEQYF. The CDR3 nucleotides read TGTGCCAGCAGTTCGGCTAGCGGGAGGGACTACGAGCAGTACTTC.

The chain links TRBV4-1 to TRBJ2-5; 8 nucleotides line up with TRBD2. V lost 1 base and J lost 5; bases outside the gene matches: 6. This CDR3 has 15 amino acids. From germline, CDR1 is MGHRA and CDR2 YSYEKL. The CDR3 bases are TGCGCCAGCAGCCAAGGTTTAGCGGGGAGGGAGACCCAGTACTTC. This codes for CASSQGLAGRETQYF.

The rearrangement links TRBV5-1 to TRBJ2-3; D uncertain. Per the germline V gene, CDR1 is SGHRS and CDR2 is YFSETQ. The CDR3 spans 16 residues. Trimming removed 3 bases at V and 0 bases at J, with 14 bases between. CDR3 DNA: TGCGCCAGCAGCTCACTCTTGGCAGATAGCACAGATACGCAGTATTTT. It codes for CASSSLLADSTDTQYF.

The V gene is TRBV29-1, the J gene TRBJ2-5, with 10 bases fitting TRBD2. After removal of 0 bases from V and 7 bases from J, the junction contained 8 bases not matched to a gene. Germline V gives CDR1 SQVTM, CDR2 ANQGSEA. The CDR3 covers 15 residues. This CDR3 reads CSVEEPSGGVGTQYF. The CDR3 nucleotides read TGCAGCGTTGAAGAACCTAGCGGGGGCGTTGGGACCCAGTACTTC.

The V and J genes are TRBV7-2 and TRBJ2-5; D unresolved. Trimming removed 2 bases from V and 5 bases from J, with 9 bases in between. The CDR3 spans 13 residues. Per germline, CDR1 SGHTA and CDR2 FQGNSA. The CDR3 here is CASSLYLPETQYF. CDR3 bases: TGTGCCAGCAGCTTATACCTTCCCGAGACCCAGTACTTC.

There are a few counts of this clonotype. The chain links TRBV6-5 to TRBJ1-5; 7 bases are a match to TRBD1. The V gene's germline CDR1 is MNHEY and CDR2 SVGAGI. The CDR3 is made up of 14 amino acids. V was pared by 5 bases and J by 6 bases, with 7 bases of the junction left unmatched. This chain's CDR3 is CASSRQGRGQPQHF. The CDR3 DNA follows: TGTGCCAGCAGTCGACAGGGACGGGGTCAGCCCCAGCATTTT.

CDR3: CASSPVAEDSYNEQFF. As DNA, the CDR3 is TGTGCCAGCTCACCAGTCGCGGAAGACTCCTACAATGAGCAGTTCTTC. The chain is built from TRBV18 and TRBJ2-1; no clear D. Germline values: CDR1 KGHSH, CDR2 LQKENI. V gave up 2 bases and J gave up 0 bases, with 11 bases separating them. This CDR3 region has 16 residues.

The V call is TRBV5-6, the J call TRBJ2-5, with 7 bases lining up with TRBD2. V gave up 4 bases and J gave up 5 bases; unmatched junction bases: 11. Germline loops: CDR1 SGHDT, CDR2 YYEEEE. CDR3 length: 15 residues. The CDR3 loop reads CASSLGPGEGETQYF. The DNA for the CDR3 is TGTGCCAGCAGCCTCGGACCGGGGGAGGGGGAGACCCAGTACTTC.

The genes are TRBV3-1 and TRBJ2-5; the D call may be TRBD1 or TRBD2 (6 bases each). V shed 0 bases and J shed 14 bases, with 16 bases lying between them. Looked up from germline, CDR1 is LGHDT and CDR2 is YNNKEL (reference sequence). The CDR3 is 13 residues long. CDR3 DNA sequence: TGTGCCAGCAGCCAAGATGGAAGGGGGGCTCGATACTTC. Translated, it gives CASSQDGRGARYF.

The rearrangement links TRBV12-3 or TRBV12-4 to TRBJ2-5; D possibly corresponds to TRBD1 (5 bases). The closer fit of TRBJ2-7 to the DNA end suggests the J call may be wrong. The CDR3 consists of 14 residues. CDR3 coding DNA: TGTGCCAGCAGTTCCTCCAGGGTAAGCTACGAGCAGTACTTC. Amino acid sequence: CASSSSRVSYEQYF.

This clonotype was detected a few times. The V and J genes are TRBV29-1 and TRBJ2-5; TRBD2 agrees at 10 bases. Germline V lookup: CDR1 SQVTM, CDR2 ANQGSEA. Losses at the gene ends were 8 bases for V and 5 bases for J; bases not matched to a gene: 8. The CDR3 length is 13 residues. The CDR3 spells CSFCPSGSETQYF. The CDR3 DNA reads TGCAGCTTCTGTCCTAGCGGGAGTGAGACCCAGTACTTC.

This clonotype turned up a few times. The V call is TRBV13, the J call TRBJ2-5; tentative D call: TRBD2 (7 bases). This CDR3 contains 16 residues. The germline V gene encodes CDR1 PRHDT and CDR2 FYEKMQ (reference sequence). Trimming removed 5 bases from V and 5 bases from J, with 21 bases in between. CDR3 sequence: CASSQRGAGARETQYF. CDR3 bases: TGTGCCAGCAGCCAACGGGGGGCCGGGGCCAGGGAGACCCAGTACTTC.

This clonotype appeared a few times. This rearrangement joins TRBV3-1 to TRBJ2-7, with TRBD2 matching over 9 bases. The CDR3 spans 15 residues. Germline V gene sequence: CDR1 LGHDT, CDR2 YNNKEL (reference sequence). Trimming took 3 bases from V and 2 from J; bases not matched to a gene: 5. DNA of the CDR3: TGTGCCAGCAGCCATATGACTAGCGGTGCCTACGAGCAGTACTTC. Translation: CASSHMTSGAYEQYF.

This CDR3 is CASSQGRLGPSEQYF. The CDR3 region has the DNA TGCGCCAGCAGCCAAGGGCGGCTAGGACCTTCCGAGCAGTACTTC. V and J are TRBV4-3 and TRBJ2-7; D is unclear. V was shortened by 1 base and J by 6 bases, with 16 bases between the two germline ends. Looked up from germline, CDR1 is LGHNA and CDR2 is YSLEER. This CDR3 has 15 residues.

This clonotype was observed a few times. One end of the junction does not line up with germline, which may come from a read error. The chain links TRBV11-2 to TRBJ2-1; 9 positions match TRBD2. This CDR3 region has 17 residues. Per the germline V gene, CDR1 is SGHAT and CDR2 is FQNNGV. DNA for the CDR3: TGTGCCAGCGGCTTAGTTAGCGGGAGATTACCATACAATGAGCAGTTCTTC. It encodes CASGLVSGRLPYNEQFF.